A selection of T cell receptor beta chains follows, all from one sample in a study of blood T cells in healthy people across ages. TCRdb re-called the 5' RACE reads with MiXCR, one entry per CDR3 protein. The table lists 540,000 or so distinct CDR3 sequences, around half of them singletons. Sequenced input: blood. Receptor source: a man at least 80 years old in good health. Each CDR3 is given with its conserved first and last residue.

TRBJ2-5,TRBV7-9,13,CASSYGASETQYF
TRBJ1-6,TRBV6-5,15,CASSYSGRQEAPLHF
TRBJ2-1,TRBV4-2,12,CASSQDYNDQFF
TRBJ2-1,TRBV18,16,CASSPKGREGYNEQFF
TRBJ2-1,TRBV9,16,CASTQGAGSSYNEQFF
TRBJ2-1,TRBV30,14,CAWSGQGRLNEQFF
TRBJ2-1,TRBV11-3,12,CASSPGDSEQFF
TRBJ2-5,TRBV6-6,13,CASSTRDTSRPYF
TRBJ1-2,TRBV6-6,15,CASSSTWDSNYGYTF
TRBJ1-1,TRBV10-3,13,CAISEGRNTEAFF
TRBJ2-5,TRBV7-9,14,CAGSRTSGQETQYF
TRBJ2-3,TRBV7-2,15,CASSLGSFSTDTQYF
TRBJ1-2,TRBV5-1,14,CASSIDRGVSGYTF
TRBJ2-5,TRBV4-2,16,CASSQESGTGSETQYF
TRBJ1-1,TRBV12-3/TRBV12-4,13,CASETGLGKEAFF
TRBJ1-2,TRBV6-2/TRBV6-3,13,CASSSNGDYGYTF
TRBJ2-6,TRBV11-2,16,CASSTGPSSGANVLTF
TRBJ2-1,TRBV20-1,15,CSATGTGEWGNEQFF
TRBJ2-7,TRBV28,16,CASSSLLAGASYEQYF
TRBJ1-5,TRBV6-1,14,CASSDTGSNQPQHF
TRBJ1-6,TRBV6-5,15,CASSYGGGVNSPLHF
TRBJ1-2,TRBV6-6,14,CASSYSTGNNGYTF
TRBJ2-5,TRBV20-1,11,CSARRGETQYF